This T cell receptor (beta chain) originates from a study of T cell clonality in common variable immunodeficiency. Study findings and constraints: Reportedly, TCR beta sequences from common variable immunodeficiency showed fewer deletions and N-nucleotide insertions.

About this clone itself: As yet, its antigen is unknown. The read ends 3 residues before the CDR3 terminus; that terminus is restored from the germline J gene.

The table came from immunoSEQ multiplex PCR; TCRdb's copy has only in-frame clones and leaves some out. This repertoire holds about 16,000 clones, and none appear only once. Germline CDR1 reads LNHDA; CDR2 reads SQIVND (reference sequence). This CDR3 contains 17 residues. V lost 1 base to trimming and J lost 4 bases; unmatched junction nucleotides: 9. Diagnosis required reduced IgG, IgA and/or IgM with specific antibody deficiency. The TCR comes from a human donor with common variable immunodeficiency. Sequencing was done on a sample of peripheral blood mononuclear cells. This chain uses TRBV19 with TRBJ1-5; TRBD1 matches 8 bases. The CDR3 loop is CASSIGGQARGNQPQHF. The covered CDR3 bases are TGTGCCAGTAGTATAGGGGGACAGGCGCGGGGGAATCAGCCC.